Shown below are 30 T cell receptor beta chains from a single sample sequenced in a study of control samples from healthy donors and cancer patients. The table came from immunoSEQ multiplex PCR; TCRdb's copy has only in-frame clones and leaves some out. The sample includes approximately 20,000 clones, about 85% of them seen just once. Material: PBMCs. The receptor set was obtained from a man aged 55-75 years with colorectal cancer.

The rearrangement links TRBV10-3 to TRBJ1-5; 7 bases line up with TRBD1. V was clipped by 10 bases and J by 1 base; unmatched bases: 10. This CDR3 has 15 residues. The germline CDR1 and CDR2 sequences are ENHRY and SYGVKD. In DNA, the CDR3 is TGTGCCACCCAGGGGGGTGGAACGAGCAATCAGCCCCAGCATTTT. It specifies CATQGGGTSNQPQHF.

V and J are TRBV19 and TRBJ1-1; 8 nucleotides line up with TRBD1. The CDR3 is 17 amino acids. Looked up from germline, CDR1 is LNHDA and CDR2 is SQIVND (reference sequence). V dropped 0 bases and J dropped 7; count of bases not matched to a gene: 13. CDR3 in amino acids: CASSIDRRTGKWSEAFF. DNA for the CDR3: TGTGCCAGTAGTATAGATCGCCGGACAGGGAAGTGGAGTGAAGCTTTCTTT.

This clone turned up a few times. This chain uses TRBV3-1 (or the pseudogene TRBV3-2) with TRBJ1-3, with 7 bases matching TRBD1. CDR1 LGHDT and CDR2 YNNKEL come from the germline V gene (reference sequence). With V trimmed by 1 base and J by 5 bases, 5 bases remained unmatched. This CDR3 is built from 15 residues. CDR3: CASSQAGTVRNTIYF. DNA for the CDR3: TGTGCCAGCAGCCAAGCCGGGACAGTCAGAAACACCATATATTTT.

The chain uses TRBV4-1 and TRBJ1-2; the D gene is possibly TRBD1 (5 bases). Germline loops: CDR1 MGHRA, CDR2 YSYEKL. There are 14 residues in the CDR3. Trimming took 0 bases from V and 6 from J, leaving 11 bases between them. CDR3 in DNA: TGCGCCAGCAGCCAAGACGGACAAAGAGATGGCTACACCTTC. Protein sequence: CASSQDGQRDGYTF.

The genes are TRBV5-6 and TRBJ1-4; 10 nucleotides line up with TRBD1. After removal of 6 bases from V and 0 bases from J, the junction contained 2 bases not matched to a gene. The V gene's germline CDR1 is SGHDT and CDR2 YYEEEE. This CDR3 is 15 amino acids long. The CDR3 DNA follows: TGTGCCAGCAATGGACAGGGGGCAACTAATGAAAAACTGTTTTTT. As protein: CASNGQGATNEKLFF.

V gene TRBV7-2 combines with J gene TRBJ2-7; a weak D match, TRBD1 (6 bases). Trimming cost V 1 base and J 5 bases, with 15 bases left between them. CDR1 and CDR2 from the germline V gene are SGHTA and FQGNSA. This CDR3 has 15 residues. In nucleotides, the CDR3 is TGTGCCAGCAGCTTAGACGGTGCAGGGGCCGACGAGCAGTACTTC. Translation: CASSLDGAGADEQYF.

This rearrangement joins TRBV18 to TRBJ2-6; D is unclear. The CDR3 extends over 15 amino acids. The V gene lost 0 bases and the J gene lost 0 bases, with 3 bases spanning the gap. The germline V gene encodes CDR1 KGHSH and CDR2 LQKENI. The CDR3 protein is CASSPPSSGANVLTF. In DNA form, the CDR3 reads TGTGCCAGCTCACCACCTAGCTCTGGGGCCAACGTCCTGACTTTC.

V usage is TRBV7-9 and J usage is TRBJ2-1; 8 bases are shared with TRBD1. Per the germline V gene, CDR1 is SEHNR and CDR2 is FQNEAQ (reference sequence). The CDR3 sequence is 14 residues long. Trimming removed 5 bases from V and 3 bases from J; junction bases left unmatched: 3. CDR3 sequence: CASSDRGYYNEQFF. CDR3 bases: TGTGCCAGCAGCGACAGGGGCTACTACAATGAGCAGTTCTTC.

The sample holds one count of this clone. The chain links TRBV10-1 to TRBJ2-2, with D unclear. There are 13 residues in the CDR3. The V gene's germline CDR1 is WNHNN and CDR2 SYGVQD (reference sequence). The V end was cut by 4 bases, the J end by 1 base, with 4 bases between. CDR3 in DNA: TGCGCCAGCAGTGCCCAGAACACCGGGGAGCTGTTTTTT. It yields the protein CASSAQNTGELFF.

This clone showed up just once. The chain uses TRBV27 and TRBJ1-6; D remains ambiguous. Trimming pared 6 bases from V and 8 bases from J, leaving 14 bases between. This CDR3 is 14 amino acids long. Germline loops: CDR1 MNHEY, CDR2 SMNVEV (reference sequence). CDR3: CASRDMGLYSPLHF. The DNA of the CDR3 is TGTGCCAGCAGAGACATGGGTCTTTATTCACCCCTCCACTTT.

To note about this clone: Germline is not matched at one junction end, which may reflect a read error. J is TRBJ1-6 and V is TRBV30; the D gene is possibly TRBD1 (5 bases). The germline gives CDR1 GTSNPN, CDR2 SVGIG (reference sequence). The CDR3 runs to 11 residues. The CDR3 here is CAWGHTGAYNF. CDR3 sequence (DNA): TGTGCCTGGGGACACACCGGGGCCTATAACTTT.

The rearrangement uses TRBV4-1 and TRBJ2-1; 9 nucleotides line up with TRBD1. Germline V lookup: CDR1 MGHRA, CDR2 YSYEKL. This CDR3 is built from 15 residues. The J segment lost 7 bases and the V segment lost 4 bases, leaving 8 bases of the junction unmatched. The CDR3: CASSREGQGTNEQFF. The CDR3 DNA reads as TGCGCCAGCAGCCGAGAGGGACAGGGTACGAATGAGCAGTTCTTC.

The V call is TRBV5-1, the J call TRBJ1-4; 10 bases fit TRBD1. CDR3 size: 15 residues. With 1 base clipped from V and 8 bases from J, the junction kept 5 bases outside the gene matches. Germline V gene data show CDR1 as SGHRS and CDR2 as YFSETQ. Written as DNA, the CDR3 is TGCGCCAGCAGCTTGTCGGGACAGGGGACGGAAAAACTGTTTTTT. This gives the protein CASSLSGQGTEKLFF.

This chain connects TRBV6-5 to TRBJ1-6; 9 bases map to TRBD1. CDR3 length: 15 residues. V shed 8 bases and J 10 bases; nucleotides not matched to a gene: 12. Germline V gene sequence: CDR1 MNHEY, CDR2 SVGAGI. CDR3 sequence reads: CASGILTGGGSPLHF. CDR3 coding DNA: TGTGCCAGCGGCATACTAACAGGGGGCGGCTCACCCCTCCACTTT.

V usage is TRBV6-1 and J usage is TRBJ1-4; 8 positions match TRBD1. Germline CDR1 reads MNHNS; CDR2 reads SASEGT. V was clipped by 5 bases and J by 5 bases; unmatched bases: 4. This CDR3 comprises 14 residues. The CDR3 protein is CASSSRQGNEKLFF. CDR3 DNA sequence: TGTGCCAGCAGTTCTAGACAGGGGAATGAAAAACTGTTTTTT.

V and J are TRBV7-9 and TRBJ1-2; no reliable D call. The V end lost 4 bases, the J end lost 10 bases, and 10 bases lay between the germline ends. The germline V gene encodes CDR1 SEHNR and CDR2 FQNEAQ (reference sequence). The CDR3 loop spans 11 amino acids. The CDR3 is CASSSVGSYTF. DNA for the CDR3: TGTGCCAGCAGCTCGGTCGGGTCCTACACCTTC.

The CDR3 is CASRKLAGAYNEQFF. In DNA form, the CDR3 reads TGTGCCAGCAGGAAACTAGCGGGGGCTTACAATGAGCAGTTCTTC. This chain links TRBV11-2 with TRBJ2-1; 11 bases are shared with TRBD2. V was pared by 6 bases and J by 4 bases, with 5 bases of the junction left unmatched. Per germline, CDR1 SGHAT and CDR2 FQNNGV. The CDR3 extends over 15 amino acids.

The V call is TRBV5-4, the J call TRBJ2-7; D remains unclear. This CDR3 is built from 16 residues. The germline V and J ends were trimmed by 2 bases and 5 bases, with 20 bases remaining between them. Germline V gene data show CDR1 as SGHNT and CDR2 as YYREEE (reference sequence). CDR3 nucleotides: TGTGCCAGCAGCTTAAATTATCAAAGGACCGTCGACGAGCAGTACTTC. Residues: CASSLNYQRTVDEQYF.

V gene TRBV6-5 combines with J gene TRBJ1-6, with 11 bases lining up with TRBD1. The trim removed 2 bases at V and 9 bases at J, leaving 3 bases unmatched. The CDR3 contains 15 residues. The V gene's germline CDR1 is MNHEY and CDR2 SVGAGI. The CDR3 sequence: CASSYGTGGGSPLHF. The CDR3 region has the DNA TGTGCCAGCAGTTACGGGACAGGGGGAGGTTCACCCCTCCACTTT.

The rearrangement links TRBV9 to TRBJ2-3, with TRBD2 matching 14 bases. CDR1 and CDR2 from the germline V gene are SGDLS and YYNGEE. The CDR3 loop spans 19 amino acids. Germline trimming cut 0 bases from V and 4 bases from J; bases unmatched to any gene: 10. The CDR3 coding sequence is TGTGCCAGCAGCGTAGCAACTAGGACTAGCGGGGGGTGGGCAGATACGCAGTATTTT. Residues: CASSVATRTSGGWADTQYF. The full variable domain, with the rest looked up from reference TRBV9 and TRBJ2-3, is DSGVTQTPKHLITATGQRVTLRCSPRSGDLSVYWYQQSLDQGLQFLIQYYNGEERAKGNILERFSAQQFPDLHSELNLSSLELGDSALYFCASSVATRTSGGWADTQYFGPGTRLTVL.

The V and J genes are TRBV5-1 and TRBJ1-1; TRBD1 aligns across 9 bases. This CDR3 is 15 amino acids long. CDR1 is SGHRS, CDR2 YFSETQ, per germline. Trimming removed 4 bases from V and 5 bases from J; junction bases left unmatched: 9. The CDR3 here is CASSPPGQGRTEAFF. The CDR3 region has the DNA TGCGCCAGCAGCCCCCCGGGACAGGGTCGTACTGAAGCTTTCTTT.

Here the CDR3 reads CATSRDRDRTGYTF. CDR3 sequence (DNA): TGTGCCACCAGCAGAGACCGGGACAGGACCGGCTACACCTTC. This rearrangement joins TRBV15 to TRBJ1-2; 8 bases map to TRBD1. Germline V gene lookup returns CDR1 LNHNV and CDR2 YYDKDF (reference sequence). This CDR3 region has 14 residues. Trimming removed 0 bases from V and 8 bases from J; junction bases left unmatched: 5.

The V gene is TRBV19, the J gene TRBJ1-1, with 11 positions matching TRBD1. Germline V gene sequence: CDR1 LNHDA, CDR2 SQIVND (reference sequence). This CDR3 is 15 amino acids long. Losses at the gene ends were 2 bases for V and 6 bases for J; bases not matched to a gene: 5. Written as DNA, the CDR3 is TGTGCCAGTAGTATAAGGACAGGGGGCTACTCTGAAGCTTTCTTT. This gives the protein CASSIRTGGYSEAFF.

The chain has TRBV14 and TRBJ2-3; TRBD2 matches 10 bases. CDR3 length: 19 amino acids. V lost 6 bases to trimming and J lost 4 bases; unmatched junction nucleotides: 19. Per the germline V gene, CDR1 is SGHDN and CDR2 is FVKESK. The CDR3 coding sequence is TGTGCCAGCAGGTATCCTAGCGGGGGAGCCTGGCAGGGCTCAGATACGCAGTATTTT. This codes for CASRYPSGGAWQGSDTQYF.

CDR3 sequence: CASSLGAGGPTGELFF. CDR3 sequence (DNA): TGTGCCAGCAGCTTGGGAGCGGGGGGCCCCACCGGGGAGCTGTTTTTT. This chain uses TRBV5-4 with TRBJ2-2; 9 bases align to TRBD2. CDR3 size: 16 residues. V dropped 0 bases and J dropped 4; count of bases not matched to a gene: 4. Germline values: CDR1 SGHNT, CDR2 YYREEE (reference sequence).

This chain joins TRBV5-8 and TRBJ2-2; D is undetermined. The V gene's germline CDR1 is SGHTS and CDR2 YDEGEE. The V end was cut by 4 bases, the J end by 3 bases, with 16 bases between. This CDR3 comprises 16 residues. The CDR3 is CASSLEWPLDTGELFF. Written as DNA, the CDR3 is TGTGCCAGCAGCCTGGAATGGCCCCTTGACACCGGGGAGCTGTTTTTT. Full variable domain (rest looked up from reference TRBV5-8 and TRBJ2-2): EAGVTQSPTHLIKTRGQQATLRCSPISGHTSVYWYQQALGLGLQFLLWYDEGEERNRGNFPPRFSGRQFPNYSSELNVNALELEDSALYLCASSLEWPLDTGELFFGEGSRLTVL.

The CDR3 DNA is TGCGCCAGCGCCCCCCGGGCAGATGAAAAACTGTTTTTT. Its translation: CASAPRADEKLFF. The chain has TRBV5-1 and TRBJ1-4; no definite D call. The length of the CDR3 is 13 residues. Germline CDR1 is SGHRS and CDR2 is YFSETQ. V gave up 7 bases and J gave up 6 bases, with 13 bases separating them. Full variable domain (outside the CDR3, taken from reference TRBV5-1 and TRBJ1-4): KAGVTQTPRYLIKTRGQQVTLSCSPISGHRSVSWYQQTPGQGLQFLFEYFSETQRNKGNFPGRFSGRQFSNSRSEMNVSTLELGDSALYLCASAPRADEKLFFGSGTQLSVL.

This chain links TRBV2 with TRBJ2-7; 7 bases line up with TRBD1. Trimming removed 7 bases from V and 2 bases from J; junction bases left unmatched: 11. This CDR3 comprises 15 residues. Germline CDR1 SNHLY, CDR2 FYNNEI. The CDR3 DNA sequence: TGTGCCAGCAAAAACGACAAGGGGGCAGCCTACGAGCAGTACTTC. The encoded protein is CASKNDKGAAYEQYF.

This chain connects TRBV6-2 or TRBV6-3 to TRBJ2-3, with unresolved D. Germline assignment: CDR1 MNHEY and CDR2 SVGEGT. CDR3 length: 13 amino acids. Trimming cost V 4 bases and J 2 bases, with 7 bases left between them. CDR3 DNA sequence: TGTGCCAGCAGTTTCCAGGCCACAGATACGCAGTATTTT. Residues: CASSFQATDTQYF.

The gene calls are TRBV5-6 and TRBJ1-4; possibly TRBD1 for D (6 bases). CDR3 length: 14 amino acids. The germline V gene has CDR1 SGHDT and CDR2 YYEEEE. Trimming pared 5 bases from V and 8 bases from J, leaving 16 bases between. In DNA, the CDR3 is TGTGCCAGCAGTTCACAGGGAGGAAGCGAAAAACTGTTTTTT. Protein: CASSSQGGSEKLFF.